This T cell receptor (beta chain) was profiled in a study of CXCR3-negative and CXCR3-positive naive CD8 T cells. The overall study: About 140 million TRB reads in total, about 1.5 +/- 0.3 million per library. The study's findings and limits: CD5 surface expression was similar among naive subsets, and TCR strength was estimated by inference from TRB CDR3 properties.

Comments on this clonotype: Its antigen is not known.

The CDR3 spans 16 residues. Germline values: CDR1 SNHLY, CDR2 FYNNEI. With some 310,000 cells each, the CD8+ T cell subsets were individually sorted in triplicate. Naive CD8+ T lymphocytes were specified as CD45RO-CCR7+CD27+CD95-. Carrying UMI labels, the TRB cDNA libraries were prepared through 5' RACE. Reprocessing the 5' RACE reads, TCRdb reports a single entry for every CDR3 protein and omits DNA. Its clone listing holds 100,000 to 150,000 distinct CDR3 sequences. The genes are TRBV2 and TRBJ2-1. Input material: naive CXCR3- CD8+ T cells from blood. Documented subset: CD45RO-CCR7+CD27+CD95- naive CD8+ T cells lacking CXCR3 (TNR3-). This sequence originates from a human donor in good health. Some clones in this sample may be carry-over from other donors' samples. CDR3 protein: CASSDSAGGYYNEQFF.